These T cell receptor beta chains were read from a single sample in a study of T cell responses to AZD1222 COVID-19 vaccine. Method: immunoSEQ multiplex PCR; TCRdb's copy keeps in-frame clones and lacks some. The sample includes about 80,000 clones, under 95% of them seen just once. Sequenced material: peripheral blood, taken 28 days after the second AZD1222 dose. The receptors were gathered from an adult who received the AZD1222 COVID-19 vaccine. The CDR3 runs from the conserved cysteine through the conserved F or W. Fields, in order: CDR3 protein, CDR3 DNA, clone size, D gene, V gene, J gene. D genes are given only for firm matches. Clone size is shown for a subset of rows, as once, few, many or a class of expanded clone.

CDR3aa: CASYGNTIYF
CDR3nt: TGTGCCAGCTATGGAAACACCATATATTTT
abundance: .
d_gene: .
v_gene: TRBV2
j_gene: TRBJ1-3

CDR3aa: CASSDWPGQGGNEQFF
CDR3nt: TGTGCCAGCAGTGACTGGCCGGGACAGGGGGGCAATGAGCAGTTCTTC
abundance: .
d_gene: TRBD1
v_gene: TRBV2
j_gene: TRBJ2-1

CDR3aa: CASSYGTGDNSPLHF
CDR3nt: TGTGCCAGCAGCTATGGGACTGGGGATAATTCACCCCTCCACTTT
abundance: .
d_gene: .
v_gene: TRBV5-5
j_gene: TRBJ1-6

CDR3aa: CASSPPTSGGTDTQYF
CDR3nt: TGTGCCAGCTCACCACCGACTAGCGGGGGCACAGATACGCAGTATTTT
abundance: .
d_gene: TRBD2
v_gene: TRBV18
j_gene: TRBJ2-3

CDR3aa: CAISPDRQGASNYGYTF
CDR3nt: TGTGCCATCAGCCCAGATCGACAGGGAGCGTCTAACTATGGCTACACCTTC
abundance: .
d_gene: TRBD1
v_gene: TRBV10-3
j_gene: TRBJ1-2

CDR3aa: CASSHSPGQGVEQFF
CDR3nt: TGTGCCAGCAGCCACAGTCCGGGACAGGGTGTAGAGCAGTTCTTC
abundance: .
d_gene: TRBD1
v_gene: TRBV7-8
j_gene: TRBJ2-1

CDR3aa: CASSWDIRETQYF
CDR3nt: TGTGCCAGCAGCTGGGACATTAGAGAGACCCAGTACTTC
abundance: .
d_gene: .
v_gene: TRBV5-5
j_gene: TRBJ2-5

CDR3aa: CASSLVADRRNTIYF
CDR3nt: TGTGCCAGCAGCTTAGTTGCCGACAGAAGAAACACCATATATTTT
abundance: .
d_gene: .
v_gene: TRBV7-2
j_gene: TRBJ1-3

CDR3aa: CASGRDTYEQYF
CDR3nt: TGTGCCAGCGGGAGGGATACCTACGAGCAGTACTTC
abundance: once
d_gene: TRBD2
v_gene: TRBV2
j_gene: TRBJ2-7

CDR3aa: CASSRRMTSGSQQFF
CDR3nt: TGTGCCAGCAGCCGACGGATGACTAGCGGGAGTCAGCAGTTCTTC
abundance: .
d_gene: TRBD2
v_gene: TRBV11-2
j_gene: TRBJ2-1

CDR3aa: CARGGRSTDTQYF
CDR3nt: TGTGCCAGGGGGGGTAGGAGCACAGATACGCAGTATTTT
abundance: .
d_gene: .
v_gene: TRBV27
j_gene: TRBJ2-3

CDR3aa: CASCDPGYEQYF
CDR3nt: TGTGCCAGCTGTGACCCGGGCTACGAGCAGTACTTC
abundance: .
d_gene: .
v_gene: TRBV2
j_gene: TRBJ2-7

CDR3aa: CASSFRLAGEGTYEQYF
CDR3nt: TGTGCCAGCAGTTTCAGACTAGCGGGAGAGGGGACCTACGAGCAGTACTTC
abundance: .
d_gene: TRBD2
v_gene: TRBV28
j_gene: TRBJ2-7

CDR3aa: CASSLGRSQSDTQYF
CDR3nt: TGTGCCAGCAGCCTGGGGCGGAGTCAGTCAGATACGCAGTATTTT
abundance: .
d_gene: .
v_gene: TRBV5-5
j_gene: TRBJ2-3

CDR3aa: CASLRDRASYEQYF
CDR3nt: TGTGCCAGCCTAAGGGACAGGGCCTCCTACGAGCAGTACTTC
abundance: .
d_gene: TRBD1
v_gene: TRBV6-6
j_gene: TRBJ2-7

CDR3aa: CASSSSGSLRLFF
CDR3nt: TGTGCCAGCAGTTCGTCAGGGAGTTTGAGGCTGTTTTTT
abundance: .
d_gene: .
v_gene: TRBV12-3/TRBV12-4
j_gene: TRBJ2-2

CDR3aa: CASSLSPSGTYEQYF
CDR3nt: TGTGCCAGCAGCCTTAGCCCTAGCGGAACCTACGAGCAGTACTTC
abundance: few
d_gene: TRBD2
v_gene: TRBV9
j_gene: TRBJ2-7

CDR3aa: CASTPDRYNEKLFF
CDR3nt: TGTGCCAGTACCCCGGACAGATATAATGAAAAACTGTTTTTT
abundance: .
d_gene: .
v_gene: TRBV19
j_gene: TRBJ1-4

CDR3aa: CASSSWKTGTGGREQYF
CDR3nt: TGTGCCAGCAGCTCCTGGAAAACCGGGACAGGGGGCCGGGAGCAGTACTTC
abundance: .
d_gene: TRBD1
v_gene: TRBV11-2
j_gene: TRBJ2-7

CDR3aa: CASSPWTVQGEQFF
CDR3nt: TGTGCCAGCAGCCCCTGGACAGTACAAGGTGAGCAGTTCTTC
abundance: .
d_gene: .
v_gene: TRBV5-6
j_gene: TRBJ2-1

CDR3aa: CASSQEAGYRTSNQPQHF
CDR3nt: TGTGCCAGCAGCCAAGAAGCGGGATACCGGACCAGCAATCAGCCCCAGCATTTT
abundance: few
d_gene: .
v_gene: TRBV4-2
j_gene: TRBJ1-5

CDR3aa: CASSTDGYEQYF
CDR3nt: TGCGCCAGCAGCACTGACGGGTACGAGCAGTACTTC
abundance: .
d_gene: .
v_gene: TRBV5-1
j_gene: TRBJ2-7

CDR3aa: CASSRSTDTQYF
CDR3nt: TGTGCCAGCAGTCGGAGCACAGATACGCAGTATTTT
abundance: .
d_gene: .
v_gene: TRBV12-3/TRBV12-4
j_gene: TRBJ2-3

CDR3aa: CATGVGGVNTEAFF
CDR3nt: TGTGCCACCGGGGTGGGTGGGGTGAACACTGAAGCTTTCTTT
abundance: .
d_gene: .
v_gene: TRBV19
j_gene: TRBJ1-1

CDR3aa: CASSLAGPPYEQYF
CDR3nt: TGTGCCAGCAGTTTAGCGGGACCTCCCTACGAGCAGTACTTC
abundance: .
d_gene: .
v_gene: TRBV27
j_gene: TRBJ2-7

CDR3aa: CASSLARAASRETQYF
CDR3nt: TGTGCCAGCAGCTTAGCGCGGGCAGCCTCGCGAGAGACCCAGTACTTC
abundance: .
d_gene: .
v_gene: TRBV7-2
j_gene: TRBJ2-5

CDR3aa: CASSPGTDTQYF
CDR3nt: TGTGCCAGCAGCCCGGGAACAGATACGCAGTATTTT
abundance: .
d_gene: .
v_gene: TRBV7-8
j_gene: TRBJ2-3

CDR3aa: CASSQDLRKDEQYF
CDR3nt: TGCGCCAGCAGCCAAGATTTGCGGAAGGACGAGCAGTACTTC
abundance: .
d_gene: .
v_gene: TRBV4-1
j_gene: TRBJ2-7

CDR3aa: CASRPTSGRASPGELFF
CDR3nt: TGTGCCAGCAGGCCGACTAGCGGGAGGGCTTCACCCGGGGAGCTGTTTTTT
abundance: .
d_gene: TRBD2
v_gene: TRBV7-6
j_gene: TRBJ2-2

CDR3aa: CASRTGTYNQPQHF
CDR3nt: TGTGCCAGCAGGACCGGGACCTACAATCAGCCCCAGCATTTT
abundance: .
d_gene: .
v_gene: TRBV5-8
j_gene: TRBJ1-5

CDR3aa: CASSYSSGSSYEQYF
CDR3nt: TGTGCCAGCAGTTACTCTAGCGGGAGCTCCTACGAGCAGTACTTC
abundance: .
d_gene: TRBD2
v_gene: TRBV6-5
j_gene: TRBJ2-7

CDR3aa: CASSLEDGELFF
CDR3nt: TGTGCCAGCAGCCTAGAGGACGGGGAGCTGTTTTTT
abundance: .
d_gene: .
v_gene: TRBV12-3/TRBV12-4
j_gene: TRBJ2-2

CDR3aa: CAWILEAWRGYTF
CDR3nt: TGTGCCTGGATATTGGAGGCTTGGAGAGGCTACACCTTC
abundance: .
d_gene: .
v_gene: TRBV30
j_gene: TRBJ1-2

CDR3aa: CSAGQIFGYTF
CDR3nt: TGCAGTGCGGGACAGATTTTTGGCTACACCTTC
abundance: .
d_gene: TRBD1
v_gene: TRBV20-1
j_gene: TRBJ1-2

CDR3aa: CASKRGLAKNIQYF
CDR3nt: TGTGCCAGTAAGAGGGGACTAGCCAAAAACATTCAGTACTTC
abundance: .
d_gene: .
v_gene: TRBV6-5
j_gene: TRBJ2-4

CDR3aa: CASSSRGDHTDTQYF
CDR3nt: TGTGCCAGCAGCTCACGCGGGGACCACACAGATACGCAGTATTTT
abundance: .
d_gene: .
v_gene: TRBV7-2
j_gene: TRBJ2-3

CDR3aa: CASSAGQGIPEQYF
CDR3nt: TGTGCCAGCAGTGCCGGACAGGGGATTCCCGAGCAGTACTTC
abundance: .
d_gene: TRBD1
v_gene: TRBV27
j_gene: TRBJ2-7

CDR3aa: CASSLQASGEYEQYF
CDR3nt: TGTGCCAGCAGTTTACAAGCTAGCGGGGAATACGAGCAGTACTTC
abundance: .
d_gene: TRBD2
v_gene: TRBV27
j_gene: TRBJ2-7

CDR3aa: CASSFGSYEQYF
CDR3nt: TGTGCCAGCAGCTTTGGTAGCTACGAGCAGTACTTC
abundance: .
d_gene: .
v_gene: TRBV11-2
j_gene: TRBJ2-7

CDR3aa: CASSQPGQWVPEAFF
CDR3nt: TGTGCCAGCAGCCAACCGGGACAGTGGGTGCCTGAAGCTTTCTTT
abundance: .
d_gene: TRBD1
v_gene: TRBV4-2
j_gene: TRBJ1-1

CDR3aa: CASSQGTGVTYEQYF
CDR3nt: TGCGCCAGCAGCCAAGGGACAGGCGTTACCTACGAGCAGTACTTC
abundance: .
d_gene: TRBD1
v_gene: TRBV4-3
j_gene: TRBJ2-7

CDR3aa: CASSVGLAGPDTQYF
CDR3nt: TGTGCCAGCAGCGTAGGACTAGCGGGACCAGATACGCAGTATTTT
abundance: .
d_gene: TRBD2
v_gene: TRBV7-2
j_gene: TRBJ2-3

CDR3aa: CASSQQGSYEQYF
CDR3nt: TGCGCCAGCAGTCAACAGGGGTCCTACGAGCAGTACTTC
abundance: .
d_gene: .
v_gene: TRBV23-1
j_gene: TRBJ2-7

CDR3aa: CASSLKGASRRDGYTF
CDR3nt: TGTGCCAGCAGCTTGAAGGGGGCGTCGAGGAGGGATGGCTACACCTTC
abundance: .
d_gene: TRBD1
v_gene: TRBV5-6
j_gene: TRBJ1-2

CDR3aa: CASSSRQGRCNQPQHF
CDR3nt: TGTGCCAGCAGCAGCCGACAGGGGAGGTGCAATCAGCCCCAGCATTTT
abundance: .
d_gene: .
v_gene: TRBV21-1
j_gene: TRBJ1-5

CDR3aa: CASSHRTKANEKLFF
CDR3nt: TGTGCCAGCAGCCATCGGACAAAGGCAAATGAAAAACTGTTTTTT
abundance: .
d_gene: .
v_gene: TRBV7-8
j_gene: TRBJ1-4

CDR3aa: CASSYPTSGSYEQYF
CDR3nt: TGTGCCAGCAGTTACCCGACTAGCGGGAGTTACGAGCAGTACTTC
abundance: once
d_gene: TRBD2
v_gene: TRBV6-5
j_gene: TRBJ2-7

CDR3aa: CASSPADSPFEAFF
CDR3nt: TGCGCCAGCAGCCCAGCGGACAGCCCCTTTGAAGCTTTCTTT
abundance: .
d_gene: .
v_gene: TRBV5-1
j_gene: TRBJ1-1

CDR3aa: CATSDPGQGADEQYF
CDR3nt: TGTGCCACCAGTGATCCGGGACAGGGGGCCGACGAGCAGTACTTC
abundance: .
d_gene: TRBD1
v_gene: TRBV24-1
j_gene: TRBJ2-7

CDR3aa: CASSHGSEGELFF
CDR3nt: TGCGCCAGCAGCCACGGGTCGGAGGGGGAGCTGTTTTTT
abundance: once
d_gene: .
v_gene: TRBV5-1
j_gene: TRBJ2-2